This TCR beta chain was found in a study of T cells in Graves' hyperthyroidism and ophthalmopathy. Amplified regions were TCR beta CDR3 sequences from RNA transcripts. First-round RT-PCR with HTBI primers amplified the TCR CDR3 region. One entry per CDR3 protein, called by TCRdb with MiXCR from the multiplex PCR reads. The sample contains 350,000 to 400,000 distinct CDR3 sequences, about 18% of which appear only once. This clonotype was observed at least ten times. The sample taken for sequencing was blood. The source of this sequence is a woman in her late teens or twenties with Graves' hyperthyroidism.

The CDR3 DNA reads as TGTGCCAGCAGTGAATCGGGGAGAGGCACCGGGGAGCTGTTTTTT. Protein: CASSESGRGTGELFF. The V call is TRBV25-1, the J call TRBJ2-2, with D tentatively TRBD2 (5 bases). The length of the CDR3 is 15 residues. Between the trimmed V and J ends, which lost 1 base and 4 bases, there was a span of 10 bases. Germline CDR1 is MGHDK and CDR2 is SYGVNS.